The T cell receptor beta chain described here comes from a study of blood T cells in healthy people across ages. Germline values: CDR1 SNHLY, CDR2 FYNNEI. CDR3 length: 14 amino acids. V lost 6 bases to trimming and J lost 7 bases, with 16 bases between them. PCR was performed a second time for roughly 7 to 11 cycles using a sample-barcoded 5' primer and a J-beta primer mix. A tag from a template-switch adaptor with 12 random nucleotides marked each cDNA molecule. TCRdb re-analysed the 5' RACE reads in MiXCR, keeping a single row per CDR3 protein. The data show about 1.1 million distinct CDR3 sequences, with more than 30% seen just once and over 10% held by the top ten.

This clonotype was sampled from a young man in good health. Sequencing used blood. The genes are TRBV2 and TRBJ2-1; D gene uncertain. CDR3 sequence (DNA): TGTGCCAGCAGCCCCTCCACGGAAACTAATGAGCAGTTCTTC. The encoded protein is CASSPSTETNEQFF.